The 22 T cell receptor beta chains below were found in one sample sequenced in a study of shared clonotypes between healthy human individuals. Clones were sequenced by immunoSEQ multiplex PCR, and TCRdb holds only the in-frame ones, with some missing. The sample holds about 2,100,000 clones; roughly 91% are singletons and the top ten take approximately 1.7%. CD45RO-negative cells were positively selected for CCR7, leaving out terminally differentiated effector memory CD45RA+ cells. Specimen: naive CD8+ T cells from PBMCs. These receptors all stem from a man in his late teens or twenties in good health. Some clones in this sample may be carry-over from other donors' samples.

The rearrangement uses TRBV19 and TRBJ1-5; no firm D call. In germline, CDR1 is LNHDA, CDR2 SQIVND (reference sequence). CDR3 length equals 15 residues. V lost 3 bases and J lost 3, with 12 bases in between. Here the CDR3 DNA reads TGTGCCAGTAGTATTACGGGAGGCTCCAATCAGCCCCAGCATTTT. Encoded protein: CASSITGGSNQPQHF.

The CDR3 here is CASSSALPGLAGTYEQYF. DNA for the CDR3: TGTGCCAGCAGTTCCGCTCTACCCGGACTAGCGGGAACCTACGAGCAGTACTTC. The chain carries TRBV28 and TRBJ2-7; 12 bases fit TRBD2. Per the germline V gene, CDR1 is MDHEN and CDR2 is SYDVKM. There are 18 residues in the CDR3. V was clipped by 4 bases and J by 2 bases; unmatched bases: 12.

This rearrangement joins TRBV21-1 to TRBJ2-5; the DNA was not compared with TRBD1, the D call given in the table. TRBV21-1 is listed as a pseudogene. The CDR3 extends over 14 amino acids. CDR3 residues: CASGEPTGEETQYF. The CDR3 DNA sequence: TGTGCCAGCGGTGAACCGACAGGAGAGGAGACCCAGTACTTC.

CDR3 region: CASRLRGNFYEQYF. The CDR3, as DNA: TGTGCCAGCAGGCTCCGGGGGAATTTCTACGAGCAGTACTTC. The chain combines TRBV27 with TRBJ2-7, with TRBD2 as a possible D gene (6 bases). The CDR3 is 14 amino acids. Germline V CDR1 and CDR2: MNHEY, SMNVEV (reference sequence). The V end lost 6 bases, the J end lost 3 bases, and 15 bases lay between the germline ends.

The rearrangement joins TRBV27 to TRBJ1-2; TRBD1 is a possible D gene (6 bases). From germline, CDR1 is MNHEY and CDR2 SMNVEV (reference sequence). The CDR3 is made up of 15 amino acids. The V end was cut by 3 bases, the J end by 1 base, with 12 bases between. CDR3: CASSFRGGDNYGYTF. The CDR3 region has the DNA TGTGCCAGCAGTTTTCGAGGGGGAGATAACTATGGCTACACCTTC.

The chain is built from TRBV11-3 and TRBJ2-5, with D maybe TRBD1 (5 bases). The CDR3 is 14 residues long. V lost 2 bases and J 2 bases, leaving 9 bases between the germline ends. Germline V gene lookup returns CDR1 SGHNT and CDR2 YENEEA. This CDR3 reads CASSLSTGQETQYF. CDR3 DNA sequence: TGTGCCAGCAGCTTAAGTACAGGACAAGAGACCCAGTACTTC. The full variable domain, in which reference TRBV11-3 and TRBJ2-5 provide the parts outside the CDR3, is EAGVVQSPRYKIIEKKQPVAFWCNPISGHNTLYWYLQNLGQGPELLIRYENEEAVDDSQLPKDRFSAERLKGVDSTLKIQPAELGDSAVYLCASSLSTGQETQYFGPGTRLLVL.

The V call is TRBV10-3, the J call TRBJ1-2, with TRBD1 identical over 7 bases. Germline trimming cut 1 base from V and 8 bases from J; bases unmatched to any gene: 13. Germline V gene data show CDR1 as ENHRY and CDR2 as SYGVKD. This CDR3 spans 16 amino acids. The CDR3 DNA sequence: TGTGCCATCAGTGAGTTACGACAGGGCCCCTTTATCGGCTACACCTTC. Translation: CAISELRQGPFIGYTF.

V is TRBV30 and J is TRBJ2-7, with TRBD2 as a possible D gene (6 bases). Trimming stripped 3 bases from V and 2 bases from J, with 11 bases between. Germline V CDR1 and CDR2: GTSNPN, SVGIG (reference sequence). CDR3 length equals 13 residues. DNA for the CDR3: TGTGCCTGGAGGGGCACGGGAGCCTACGAGCAGTACTTC. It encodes CAWRGTGAYEQYF.

The CDR3 spells CASSPGQGPYEQYF. The CDR3 nucleotides are TGTGCCAGCAGCCCGGGACAGGGCCCCTACGAGCAGTACTTC. The V call is TRBV5-6, the J call TRBJ2-7; 9 bases are a match to TRBD1. The CDR3 runs to 14 residues. Germline CDR1 and CDR2: SGHDT and YYEEEE. The junction had 4 bases not matched to a gene; V was cut back by 4 bases and J by 2 bases.

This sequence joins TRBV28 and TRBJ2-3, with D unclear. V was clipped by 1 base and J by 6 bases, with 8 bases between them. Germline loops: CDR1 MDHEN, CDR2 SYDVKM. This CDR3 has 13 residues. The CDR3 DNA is TGTGCCAGCAGTTTATATACAGCCGATACGCAGTATTTT. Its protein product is CASSLYTADTQYF.

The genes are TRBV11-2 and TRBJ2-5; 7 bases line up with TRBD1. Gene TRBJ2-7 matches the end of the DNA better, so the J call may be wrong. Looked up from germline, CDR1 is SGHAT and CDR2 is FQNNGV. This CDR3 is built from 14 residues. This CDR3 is CASSTGTANYEQYF. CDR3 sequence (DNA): TGTGCCAGCAGCACCGGGACAGCTAACTACGAGCAGTACTTC.

The CDR3 loop is CASSPGQSPLEQYF. CDR3 bases: TGTGCCAGCAGCCCGGGACAGAGCCCCCTCGAGCAGTACTTC. This chain uses TRBV5-6 with TRBJ2-7; TRBD1 agrees at 7 bases. This CDR3 has 14 amino acids. With 4 bases clipped from V and 6 bases from J, the junction kept 10 bases outside the gene matches. CDR1 and CDR2 from the germline V gene are SGHDT and YYEEEE.

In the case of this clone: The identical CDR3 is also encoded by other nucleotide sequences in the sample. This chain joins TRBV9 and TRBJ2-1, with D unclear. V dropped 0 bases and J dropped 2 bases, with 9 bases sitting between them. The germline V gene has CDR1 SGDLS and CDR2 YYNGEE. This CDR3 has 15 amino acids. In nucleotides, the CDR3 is TGTGCCAGCAGCGTAGGTAGTGGGCCCTACAATGAGCAGTTCTTC. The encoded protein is CASSVGSGPYNEQFF. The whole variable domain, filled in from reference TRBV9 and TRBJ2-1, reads DSGVTQTPKHLITATGQRVTLRCSPRSGDLSVYWYQQSLDQGLQFLIQYYNGEERAKGNILERFSAQQFPDLHSELNLSSLELGDSALYFCASSVGSGPYNEQFFGPGTRLTVL.

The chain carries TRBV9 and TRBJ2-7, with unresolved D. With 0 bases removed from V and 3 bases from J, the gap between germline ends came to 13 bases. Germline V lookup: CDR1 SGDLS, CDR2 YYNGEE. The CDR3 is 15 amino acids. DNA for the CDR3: TGTGCCAGCAGCGTAGGGGTAGGAAGAAACTACGAGCAGTACTTC. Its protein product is CASSVGVGRNYEQYF.

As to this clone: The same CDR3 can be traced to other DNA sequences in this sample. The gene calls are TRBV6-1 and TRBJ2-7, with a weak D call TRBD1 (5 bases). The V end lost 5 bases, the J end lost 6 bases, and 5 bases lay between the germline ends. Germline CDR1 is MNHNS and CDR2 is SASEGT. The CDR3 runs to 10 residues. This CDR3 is CASSRGEQYF. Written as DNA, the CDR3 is TGTGCCAGCAGTAGGGGCGAGCAGTACTTC.

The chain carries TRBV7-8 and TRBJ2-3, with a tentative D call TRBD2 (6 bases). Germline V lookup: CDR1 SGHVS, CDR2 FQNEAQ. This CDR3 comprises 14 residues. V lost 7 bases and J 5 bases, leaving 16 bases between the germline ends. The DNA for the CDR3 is TGTGCCAGCAAAACCGGCGGGAAGGTAGATACGCAGTATTTT. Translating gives CASKTGGKVDTQYF.

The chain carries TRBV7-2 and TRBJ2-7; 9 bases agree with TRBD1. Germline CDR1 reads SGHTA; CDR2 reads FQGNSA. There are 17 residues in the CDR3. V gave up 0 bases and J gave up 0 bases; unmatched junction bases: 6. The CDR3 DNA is TGTGCCAGCAGCTTAGCATGGACAGGGGCTATCTCCTACGAGCAGTACTTC. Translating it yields CASSLAWTGAISYEQYF.

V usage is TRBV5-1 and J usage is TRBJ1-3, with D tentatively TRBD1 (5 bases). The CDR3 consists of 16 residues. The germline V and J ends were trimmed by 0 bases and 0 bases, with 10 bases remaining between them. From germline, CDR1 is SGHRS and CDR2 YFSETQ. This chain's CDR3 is CASSLDWGGSGNTIYF. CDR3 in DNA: TGCGCCAGCAGCTTGGATTGGGGCGGCTCTGGAAACACCATATATTTT.

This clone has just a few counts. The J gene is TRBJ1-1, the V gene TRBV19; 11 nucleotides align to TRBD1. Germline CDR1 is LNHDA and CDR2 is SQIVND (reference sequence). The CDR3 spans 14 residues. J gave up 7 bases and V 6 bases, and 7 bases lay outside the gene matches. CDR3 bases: TGTGCCAGTAGCATAACCGGGACAGGGGGTGAAGCTTTCTTT. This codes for CASSITGTGGEAFF. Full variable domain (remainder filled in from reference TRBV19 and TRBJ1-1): DGGITQSPKYLFRKEGQNVTLSCEQNLNHDAMYWYRQDPGQGLRLIYYSQIVNDFQKGDIAEGYSVSREKKESFPLTVTSAQKNPTAFYLCASSITGTGGEAFFGQGTRLTVV.

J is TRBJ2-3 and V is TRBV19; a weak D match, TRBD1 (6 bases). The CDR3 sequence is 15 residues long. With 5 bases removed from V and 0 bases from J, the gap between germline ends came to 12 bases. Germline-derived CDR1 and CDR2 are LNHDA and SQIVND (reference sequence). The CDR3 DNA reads TGTGCCAGTAGTGACCGGGACACCAGCACAGATACGCAGTATTTT. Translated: CASSDRDTSTDTQYF.

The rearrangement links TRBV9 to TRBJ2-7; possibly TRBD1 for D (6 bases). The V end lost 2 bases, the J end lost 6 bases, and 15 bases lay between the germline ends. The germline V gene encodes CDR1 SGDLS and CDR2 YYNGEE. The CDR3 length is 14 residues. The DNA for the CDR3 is TGTGCCAGCAGCGTGATGGGACAAGACGCCGAGCAGTACTTC. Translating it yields CASSVMGQDAEQYF.

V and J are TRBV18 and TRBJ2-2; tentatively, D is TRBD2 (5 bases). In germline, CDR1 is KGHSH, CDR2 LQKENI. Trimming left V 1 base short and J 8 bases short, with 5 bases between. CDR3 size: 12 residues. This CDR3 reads CASSPREGELFF. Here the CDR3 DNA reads TGTGCCAGCTCACCACGGGAGGGGGAGCTGTTTTTT.